The source of this T cell receptor beta chain is a study of T cell repertoires in cytomegalovirus infection. Study-level information: Well-studied HLA-B-restricted CMV epitopes were used in the study alongside recently identified HLA-C-restricted ones. An indication of both CMV infection and matching HLA type came from public TCR beta signatures.

A single record per CDR3 protein comes from TCRdb applying MiXCR to the reads. Among around 570,000 distinct CDR3 sequences, about 39% were seen once, and the ten largest hold more than 40%. With 11 bases removed from V and 1 base from J, the gap between germline ends came to 14 bases. The CDR3 is 13 amino acids. Germline CDR1 is SNHLY and CDR2 is FYNNEI. This clonotype came up a few times. The target antigen is unknown. Broader study findings: Summed public TCR beta family frequency identified CMV carriers bearing the relevant HLA. Dominant in the ex vivo response were TCR beta clonotypes restricted by HLA-C and specific for CMV.

The source is a human donor in good health (CMV status not recorded). Some clones in this sample may be carry-over from other donors' samples. V usage is TRBV2 and J usage is TRBJ2-5, with D tentatively TRBD1 (5 bases). Sequenced here: cultured PBMCs, sampled from culture after CMV antigen stimulation. The CDR3 sequence: CAGEKGPQETQYF. The DNA for the CDR3 is TGTGCCGGGGAAAAGGGGCCCCAAGAGACCCAGTACTTC.